These T cell receptor beta chains were read from a single sample in a study of CD8+CD57+ T cells in acquired aplastic anemia. TCRdb analysed the reads with MiXCR anew, one entry per CDR3 protein. The table has about 68,000 distinct CDR3 sequences, around half seen once. Sequenced material: sorted CD4+, CD8+, or CD8+CD57+ T cells (not recorded which) from PBMCs. The receptor set was obtained from a human donor in good health, serving as a control. The CDR3 runs from the conserved cysteine through the conserved F or W. Fields, in order: V gene, D gene, clone size, J gene, CDR3 protein, CDR3 DNA. A D gene is named only where the DNA matches it firmly. Clone size appears in some rows only: once, few, many, or a class for an expanded clone.

TRBV4-1,TRBD1,few,TRBJ1-1,CASSQDVGTGIMNTEAFF,TGCGCCAGCAGCCAAGACGTAGGGACAGGGATCATGAACACTGAAGCTTTCTTT
TRBV30,-,many,TRBJ2-7,CAWSGRGRDEQYF,TGTGCCTGGAGTGGCAGGGGTAGGGACGAGCAGTACTTC
TRBV7-2,-,once,TRBJ1-2,CASSRSYGYTF,TGTGCCAGCAGCCGCTCTTATGGCTACACCTTC
TRBV6-1,-,-,TRBJ2-7,CASSPAVEQYF,TGTGCCAGCAGCCCAGCGGTCGAGCAGTACTTC
TRBV18,TRBD1,-,TRBJ1-6,CASSTGDRGNSPLHF,TGTGCCAGCTCAACCGGGGACAGGGGGAATTCACCCCTCCACTTT
TRBV13,-,-,TRBJ1-5,CASSIADSQPQHF,TGTGCCAGCAGCATTGCCGACAGTCAGCCCCAGCATTTT
TRBV20-1,TRBD1,few,TRBJ2-7,CSARDGQEDSYEQYF,TGCAGTGCTAGAGACGGACAGGAAGACTCCTACGAGCAGTACTTC
TRBV6-5,-,many,TRBJ2-2,CASSYVRAGTGELFF,TGTGCCAGCAGTTACGTCAGGGCCGGCACCGGGGAGCTGTTTTTT
TRBV15,-,-,TRBJ1-5,CATTDRYNQPQHF,TGTGCCACCACCGACAGGTACAATCAGCCCCAGCATTTT
TRBV9,-,-,TRBJ1-6,CASSADSASYNSPLHF,TGTGCCAGCAGCGCCGACAGCGCCTCCTATAATTCACCCCTCCACTTT
TRBV19,-,medium-sized,TRBJ2-1,CASSRYSYNEQFF,TGTGCCAGTAGTAGGTACTCCTACAATGAGCAGTTCTTC
TRBV6-5,TRBD1,many,TRBJ1-6,CASSPSTGWSSPLHF,TGTGCCAGCAGTCCCTCGACAGGGTGGAGTTCACCCCTCCACTTT
TRBV29-1,TRBD2,-,TRBJ2-1,CSGVRTSSREQFF,TGCAGCGGAGTTAGGACTAGCTCGCGCGAGCAGTTCTTC
TRBV5-6,-,-,TRBJ1-2,CASSLYGTNYGYTF,TGTGCCAGCAGCTTGTACGGTACTAACTATGGCTACACCTTC
TRBV6-1,-,-,TRBJ1-2,CASSETDPYGYTF,TGTGCCAGCAGTGAGACAGACCCCTATGGCTACACTTTC
TRBV7-8,TRBD1,-,TRBJ2-7,CASSLGQLNYEQYF,TGTGCCAGCAGCTTGGGACAGTTGAACTACGAGCAGTACTTC
TRBV4-1,-,many,TRBJ2-1,CASSQAGRGSYNEQFF,TGCGCCAGCAGCCAAGCTGGCAGGGGATCCTACAATGAGCAGTTCTTC
TRBV29-1,TRBD1,medium-sized,TRBJ2-7,CSVTGTAGTLGYEQYF,TGCAGCGTCACAGGGACAGCCGGGACACTCGGCTACGAGCAGTACTTC
TRBV2,-,-,TRBJ1-1,CASSVQTNTEAFF,TGTGCCAGCAGTGTCCAGACGAACACTGAAGCTTTCTTT
TRBV20-1,TRBD2,-,TRBJ2-1,CSAWGLAEDNEQFF,TGCAGTGCCTGGGGACTAGCGGAGGACAATGAGCAGTTCTTC
TRBV24-1,-,-,TRBJ2-3,CATRFASTDTQYF,TGTGCCACCAGATTTGCTAGCACAGATACGCAGTATTTT
TRBV7-9,-,-,TRBJ1-6,CASSLALTVYSPLHF,TGTGCCAGCAGCTTAGCGCTGACCGTCTATTCACCCCTCCACTTT
TRBV20-1,-,-,TRBJ1-2,CSASRDNIYGYTF,TGCAGTGCTAGCCGGGACAACATCTATGGCTACACCTTC
TRBV6-1,-,many,TRBJ2-6,CASSLLSSGANVLTF,TGTGCCAGCAGCTTGCTCAGCTCTGGGGCCAACGTCCTGACTTTC
TRBV12-3/TRBV12-4,-,many,TRBJ2-5,CASSGLLPYEQSRGPGTQYF,TGTGCCAGCAGTGGGCTCTTACCCTATGAACAGAGCCGGGGGCCCGGGACCCAGTACTTC
TRBV6-1,-,many,TRBJ1-5,CASRSLVGNQPQHF,TGTGCCAGCAGAAGTTTGGTCGGGAATCAGCCCCAGCATTTT
TRBV19,TRBD2,-,TRBJ2-3,CASNPGGRTDTQYF,TGTGCCAGTAACCCGGGAGGGCGCACAGATACGCAGTATTTT
TRBV29-1,-,many,TRBJ2-2,CSVGAGGGTGELFF,TGCAGCGTTGGAGCAGGGGGAGGAACCGGGGAGCTGTTTTTT
TRBV2,-,few,TRBJ1-1,CASSYKTAGENTEAFF,TGTGCCAGCAGTTACAAGACAGCCGGAGAGAACACTGAAGCTTTCTTT
TRBV6-1,TRBD2,many,TRBJ2-5,CASSEFSGGPGTQYF,TGTGCCAGCAGTGAATTCAGCGGGGGGCCAGGAACCCAGTACTTC
TRBV29-1,-,-,TRBJ2-7,CSVELQGLEQYF,TGCAGCGTTGAACTTCAGGGCTTAGAGCAGTACTTC
TRBV6-2/TRBV6-3,-,many,TRBJ1-3,CASSYPDKAELQDYGNTIYF,TGTGCCAGCAGTTACCCGGACAAAGCAGAATTACAGGATTATGGAAACACCATATATTTT
TRBV29-1,-,-,TRBJ1-2,CSVYQVSGYGYTF,TGCAGCGTTTATCAGGTCAGCGGCTATGGCTACACCTTC
TRBV30,-,-,TRBJ1-2,CACHGFETGKGIWSNYGYTF,TGTGCCTGCCATGGGTTCGAAACAGGCAAGGGTATCTGGAGTAACTATGGCTACACCTTC
TRBV5-1,-,-,TRBJ1-3,CASSWGAVSGNTIYF,TGCGCCAGCAGCTGGGGCGCGGTCTCTGGAAACACCATATATTTT
TRBV19,-,medium-sized,TRBJ2-7,CASSFGPEQYF,TGTGCCAGTAGTTTCGGTCCCGAGCAGTACTTC
TRBV29-1,TRBD1,-,TRBJ1-2,CSVGDRGISGYTF,TGCAGCGTCGGGGACAGGGGCATCTCTGGCTACACCTTC
TRBV24-1,TRBD1,-,TRBJ2-1,CATRDRGGNEQFF,TGTGCCACAAGGGACAGGGGGGGGAATGAGCAGTTCTTC
TRBV5-5,TRBD1,many,TRBJ2-7,CASSLSPGTGGYEQYF,TGTGCCAGCAGCTTATCTCCAGGGACAGGAGGCTACGAGCAGTACTTC
TRBV29-1,TRBD1,-,TRBJ1-2,CSVDSGTGKDGYTF,TGCAGCGTTGATTCCGGGACAGGGAAGGATGGCTACACCTTC
TRBV7-2,-,-,TRBJ1-2,CASSRRGRNRSYTF,TGTGCCAGCAGCCGACGGGGCCGCAACCGGAGCTACACCTTC
TRBV7-2,-,many,TRBJ2-1,CASSPRFSGAEQFF,TGTGCCAGCAGCCCACGCTTTAGTGGCGCTGAGCAGTTCTTC
TRBV27,-,many,TRBJ1-1,CASSLKGNTEAFF,TGTGCCAGCAGCCTCAAAGGGAACACTGAAGCTTTCTTT